This passage covers 8 T cell receptor beta chains from one sample sequenced in a study of Ad26.COV2.S vaccination and SARS-CoV-2 variants (dated by TCRdb to 2020 to 2022). Receptors were amplified or captured by the immunoSEQ multiplex PCR assay. What TCRdb holds here is the immuneACCESS table cut down to in-frame rearrangements. Part of the clones is not present; checked against another copy, under half of the missing clones reflect an unresolved V gene, and the others are unexplained. For this sample the table gives about 350,000 clones, of which 65% to 90% were detected only once. The ten biggest clones cover roughly 10% of the sample. The treatment or condition label of this sample denotes: some 19 received Ad26.COV2.S at low or high dose, single or two shots; a few received placebo; per-sample allocation not given. Repertoires of vaccine and placebo recipients were sequenced from samples taken on day 63 after the first injection.

The specimen was peripheral blood, collected in a trial of Ad26.COV2.S vaccine versus placebo. The receptor set was obtained from a person aged 18 to 65 who received the Ad26.COV2.S COVID-19 vaccine or a placebo.

The V call is TRBV9, the J call TRBJ2-7, with D possibly called TRBD1 or TRBD2 (5 bases each). The germline V and J ends were trimmed by 0 bases and 5 bases, with 18 bases remaining between them. Germline CDR1 and CDR2: SGDLS and YYNGEE. This CDR3 contains 16 residues. The CDR3 sequence is CASSVDGASGRNEQYF. The CDR3 DNA reads TGTGCCAGCAGCGTAGACGGGGCCTCGGGAAGAAACGAGCAGTACTTC.

The rearrangement joins TRBV6-1 to TRBJ2-2; D possibly corresponds to TRBD1 (6 bases). CDR1 MNHNS and CDR2 SASEGT come from the germline V gene. This CDR3 comprises 15 residues. V lost 2 bases, J lost 4 bases, and 11 bases lay in between. The CDR3: CASSEPTGATGELFF. CDR3 DNA sequence: TGTGCCAGCAGTGAACCGACAGGTGCCACCGGGGAGCTGTTTTTT.

J is TRBJ2-2 and V is TRBV7-3; D ambiguous. The germline V gene encodes CDR1 SGHTA and CDR2 FQGTGA. Between the trimmed V and J ends, which lost 8 bases and 2 bases, there was a span of 12 bases. CDR3 length: 14 amino acids. CDR3 sequence (DNA): TGTGCCAGCTCGAGTCTTTCTAACACCGGGGAGCTGTTTTTT. It encodes CASSSLSNTGELFF.

The chain carries TRBV5-5 and TRBJ1-5; D is uncertain. The V and J ends lost 4 bases and 1 base respectively, with 12 bases between them. The CDR3 extends over 15 amino acids. The germline gives CDR1 SGHKS, CDR2 YYEKEE (reference sequence). The CDR3 DNA follows: TGTGCCAGCAGCCCTACCTTGGGGAGCAATCAGCCCCAGCATTTT. This codes for CASSPTLGSNQPQHF.

V usage is TRBV7-6 and J usage is TRBJ2-2; D possibly uses TRBD1 or TRBD2 (5 bases each). The V end lost 6 bases, the J end lost 6 bases, and 20 bases lay between the germline ends. This CDR3 region has 16 residues. Germline loops: CDR1 SGHVS, CDR2 FNYEAQ. The chain's CDR3 is CASSLRPGRTAGELFF. DNA for the CDR3: TGTGCCAGCAGTTTACGTCCGGGACGGACTGCCGGGGAGCTGTTTTTT. The full variable domain, rest sourced from reference TRBV7-6 and TRBJ2-2, is GAGVSQSPRYKVTKRGQDVALRCDPISGHVSLYWYRQALGQGPEFLTYFNYEAQQDKSGLPNDRFSAERPEGSISTLTIQRTEQRDSAMYRCASSLRPGRTAGELFFGEGSRLTVL.

This chain joins TRBV10-3 and TRBJ2-7; D is tentatively TRBD1 or TRBD2 (5 bases each). CDR1 is ENHRY and CDR2 is SYGVKD in the germline V gene. This CDR3 spans 14 amino acids. The ends were cut back, 6 bases at V and 2 bases at J, with 14 bases in the middle. CDR3 in DNA: TGTGCCATCAGGGAGGACACCACGGCCTACGAGCAGTACTTC. This translates into CAIREDTTAYEQYF.

CDR3 in DNA: TGTGCCAGCAACCTCAAGCGGGGTCCCGGGGAGGGGGAGCTGTTTTTT. This codes for CASNLKRGPGEGELFF. V gene TRBV7-9 combines with J gene TRBJ2-2; TRBD2 aligns across 7 bases. The V gene's germline CDR1 is SEHNR and CDR2 FQNEAQ (reference sequence). The CDR3 length is 16 residues. V shed 7 bases, J shed 8 bases, and the junction held 16 bases outside the gene matches.

Points on this clone: An end of the junction does not agree with germline; a read error may underlie this. J is TRBJ2-3 and V is TRBV7-2, with D possibly matching TRBD1 (6 bases). Germline CDR1 and CDR2: SGHTA and FQGNSA. The CDR3 consists of 15 residues. CDR3 sequence: CASRLGGFARDTQYF. DNA for the CDR3: TGTGCCAGCAGATTAGGGGGTTTTGCAAGGGATACGCAGTATTTT.